The 4 T cell receptor beta chains below come from one sample, sequenced in a study of PD-L1 blockade in urothelial cancer. The protocol was immunoSEQ multiplex PCR, while the TCRdb copy is restricted to in-frame clones and leaves out a portion. Among fewer than 60,000 clones listed, over 75% were seen once. Time point described: pretreatment peripheral blood. Sequences were derived from PBMCs, sampled around atezolizumab (anti-PD-L1) treatment. These receptors were collected from a man between 65 and 80 years old with urothelial cancer.

The genes are TRBV9 and TRBJ2-4, with 7 bases matching TRBD2. The germline V gene encodes CDR1 SGDLS and CDR2 YYNGEE. The CDR3 is made up of 15 amino acids. V lost 0 bases and J lost 8; bases outside the gene matches: 8. In nucleotides, the CDR3 is TGTGCCAGCAGCGTAGAGGGTGGTGGGAGGGACATTCAGTACTTC. It encodes CASSVEGGGRDIQYF.

This clone was observed a handful of times. The chain couples TRBV23-1 to TRBJ2-5, with D possibly TRBD1 on 6 matching bases. TRBV23-1 is sorted into the ORF group, with uncertain function. Trimming stripped 0 bases from V and 2 bases from J, with 13 bases between. This CDR3 is built from 16 residues. This CDR3 is CASSQSVSRGQETQYF. The CDR3 DNA sequence: TGCGCCAGCAGTCAATCGGTCTCTAGGGGGCAAGAGACCCAGTACTTC.

In this sample, this clone turned up a few times. The V gene is TRBV19, the J gene TRBJ1-2; D unclear. Trimming left V 5 bases short and J 1 base short, with 20 bases between. This CDR3 comprises 17 residues. Germline CDR1 reads LNHDA; CDR2 reads SQIVND (reference sequence). CDR3 region: CASSPLRGQEDNYGYTF. In DNA, the CDR3 is TGTGCCAGTAGTCCCCTCCGAGGGCAGGAGGATAACTATGGCTACACCTTC.

The gene calls are TRBV11-2 and TRBJ1-2; 10 nucleotides match TRBD1. The CDR3 consists of 15 residues. With V trimmed by 1 base and J by 4 bases, 3 bases remained unmatched. The germline gives CDR1 SGHAT, CDR2 FQNNGV. The CDR3 region has the DNA TGTGCCAGCAGCTTAGGGACAGGGGGTACCTATGGCTACACCTTC. It yields the protein CASSLGTGGTYGYTF.